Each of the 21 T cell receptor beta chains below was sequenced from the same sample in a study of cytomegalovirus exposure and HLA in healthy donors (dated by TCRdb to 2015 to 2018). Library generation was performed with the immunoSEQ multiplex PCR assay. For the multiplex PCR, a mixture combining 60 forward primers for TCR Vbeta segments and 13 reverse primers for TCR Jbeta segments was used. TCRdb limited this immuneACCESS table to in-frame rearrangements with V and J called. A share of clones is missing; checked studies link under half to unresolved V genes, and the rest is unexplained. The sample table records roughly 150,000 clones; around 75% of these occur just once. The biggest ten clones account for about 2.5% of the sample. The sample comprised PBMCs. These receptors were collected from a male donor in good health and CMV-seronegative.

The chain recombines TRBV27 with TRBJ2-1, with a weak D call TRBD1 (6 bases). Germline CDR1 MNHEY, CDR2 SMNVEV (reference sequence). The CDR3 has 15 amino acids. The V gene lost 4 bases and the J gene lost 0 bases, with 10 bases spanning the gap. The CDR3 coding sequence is TGTGCCAGCAGTTCCGACAGGAGCTCCTACAATGAGCAGTTCTTC. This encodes CASSSDRSSYNEQFF.

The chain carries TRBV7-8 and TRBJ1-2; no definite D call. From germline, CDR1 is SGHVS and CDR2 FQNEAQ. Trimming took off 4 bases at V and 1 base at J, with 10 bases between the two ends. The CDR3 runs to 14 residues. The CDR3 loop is CASSSDFLNYGYTF. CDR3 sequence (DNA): TGTGCCAGCAGCTCGGACTTCCTTAACTATGGCTACACCTTC.

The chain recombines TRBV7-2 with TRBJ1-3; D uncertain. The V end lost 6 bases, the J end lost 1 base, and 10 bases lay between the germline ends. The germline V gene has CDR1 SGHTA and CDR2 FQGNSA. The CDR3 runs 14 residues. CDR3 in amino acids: CASSSGLSGNTIYF. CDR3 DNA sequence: TGTGCCAGCAGTTCCGGACTGTCTGGAAACACCATATATTTT.

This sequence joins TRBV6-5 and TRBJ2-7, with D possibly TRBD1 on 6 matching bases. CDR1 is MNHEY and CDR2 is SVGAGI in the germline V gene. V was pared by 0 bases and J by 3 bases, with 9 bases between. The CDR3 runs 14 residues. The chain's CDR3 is CASSYSKTGYEQYF. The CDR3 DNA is TGTGCCAGCAGTTACTCGAAGACAGGCTACGAGCAGTACTTC.

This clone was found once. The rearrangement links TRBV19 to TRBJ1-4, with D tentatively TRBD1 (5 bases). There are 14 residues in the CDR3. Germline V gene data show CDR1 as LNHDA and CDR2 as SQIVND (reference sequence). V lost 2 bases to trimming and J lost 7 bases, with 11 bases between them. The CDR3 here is CASSITGSTEKLFF. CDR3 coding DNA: TGTGCCAGTAGTATAACAGGATCGACTGAAAAACTGTTTTTT.

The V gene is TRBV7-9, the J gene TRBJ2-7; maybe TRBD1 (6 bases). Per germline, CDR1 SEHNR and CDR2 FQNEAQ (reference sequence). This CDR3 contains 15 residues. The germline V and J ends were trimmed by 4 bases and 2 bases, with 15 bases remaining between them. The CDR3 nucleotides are TGTGCCAGCAGCTCACCAGGGGAAGGAACCTACGAGCAGTACTTC. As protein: CASSSPGEGTYEQYF.

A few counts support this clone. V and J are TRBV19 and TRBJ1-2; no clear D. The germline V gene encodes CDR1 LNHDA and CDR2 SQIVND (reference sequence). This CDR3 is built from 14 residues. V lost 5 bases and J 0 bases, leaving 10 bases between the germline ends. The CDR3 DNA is TGTGCCAGTAGTCGGGGATCATCTAACTATGGCTACACCTTC. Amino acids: CASSRGSSNYGYTF. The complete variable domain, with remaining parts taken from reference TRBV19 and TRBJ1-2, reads DGGITQSPKYLFRKEGQNVTLSCEQNLNHDAMYWYRQDPGQGLRLIYYSQIVNDFQKGDIAEGYSVSREKKESFPLTVTSAQKNPTAFYLCASSRGSSNYGYTFGSGTRLTVV.

The CDR3 is CASSPGTDNYGYTF. The CDR3 coding sequence is TGTGCCAGCTCACCCGGGACAGATAACTATGGCTACACCTTC. The genes are TRBV18 and TRBJ1-2; 7 nucleotides align to TRBD1. V was pared by 3 bases and J by 1 base, with 2 bases of the junction left unmatched. This CDR3 comprises 14 residues. The germline V gene encodes CDR1 KGHSH and CDR2 LQKENI.

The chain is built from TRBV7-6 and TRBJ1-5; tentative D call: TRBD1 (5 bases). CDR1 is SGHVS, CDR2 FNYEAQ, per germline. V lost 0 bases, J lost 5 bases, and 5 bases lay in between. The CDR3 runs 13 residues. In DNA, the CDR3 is TGTGCCAGCAGCTTAGCACAGGATCAGCCCCAGCATTTT. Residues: CASSLAQDQPQHF.

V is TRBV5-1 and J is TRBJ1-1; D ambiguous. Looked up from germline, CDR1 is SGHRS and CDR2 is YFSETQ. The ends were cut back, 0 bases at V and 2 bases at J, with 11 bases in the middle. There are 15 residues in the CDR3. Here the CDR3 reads CASSLVGSPNTEAFF. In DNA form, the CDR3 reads TGCGCCAGCAGCTTGGTGGGCTCGCCTAACACTGAAGCTTTCTTT.

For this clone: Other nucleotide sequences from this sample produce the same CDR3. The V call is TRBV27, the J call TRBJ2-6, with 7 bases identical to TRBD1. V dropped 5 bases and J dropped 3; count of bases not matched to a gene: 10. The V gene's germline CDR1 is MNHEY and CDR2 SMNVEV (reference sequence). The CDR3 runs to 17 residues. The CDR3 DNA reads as TGTGCCAGCAGTCAACGACAGGGCTATGGTGGGGCCAACGTCCTGACTTTC. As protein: CASSQRQGYGGANVLTF.

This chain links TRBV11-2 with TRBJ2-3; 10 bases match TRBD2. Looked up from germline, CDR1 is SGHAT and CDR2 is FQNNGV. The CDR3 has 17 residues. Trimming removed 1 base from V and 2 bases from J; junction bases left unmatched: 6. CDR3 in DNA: TGTGCCAGCAGCTTAGGTGTGCTAGCGGGAGCCACAGATACGCAGTATTTT. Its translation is CASSLGVLAGATDTQYF.

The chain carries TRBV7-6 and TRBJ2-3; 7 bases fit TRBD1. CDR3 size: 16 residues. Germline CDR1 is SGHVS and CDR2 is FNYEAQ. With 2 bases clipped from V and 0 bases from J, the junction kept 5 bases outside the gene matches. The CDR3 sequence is CASSLTGTVSTDTQYF. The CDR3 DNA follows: TGTGCCAGCAGCTTAACCGGGACAGTAAGCACAGATACGCAGTATTTT.

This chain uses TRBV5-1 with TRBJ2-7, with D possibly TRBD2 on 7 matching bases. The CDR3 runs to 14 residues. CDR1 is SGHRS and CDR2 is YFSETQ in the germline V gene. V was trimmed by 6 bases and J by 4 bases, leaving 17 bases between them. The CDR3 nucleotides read TGCGCCAGCATGCCAAGGGGGGGGGATTACGAGCAGTACTTC. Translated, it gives CASMPRGGDYEQYF. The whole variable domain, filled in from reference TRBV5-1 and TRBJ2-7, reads KAGVTQTPRYLIKTRGQQVTLSCSPISGHRSVSWYQQTPGQGLQFLFEYFSETQRNKGNFPGRFSGRQFSNSRSEMNVSTLELGDSALYLCASMPRGGDYEQYFGPGTRLTVT.

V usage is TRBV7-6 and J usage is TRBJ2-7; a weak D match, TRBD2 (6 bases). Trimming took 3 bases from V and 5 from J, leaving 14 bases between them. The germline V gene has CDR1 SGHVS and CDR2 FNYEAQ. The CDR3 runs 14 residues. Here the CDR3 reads CASSFGGNGHEQYF. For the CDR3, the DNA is TGTGCCAGCAGCTTTGGAGGGAACGGACACGAGCAGTACTTC. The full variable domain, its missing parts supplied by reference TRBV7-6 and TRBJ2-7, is GAGVSQSPRYKVTKRGQDVALRCDPISGHVSLYWYRQALGQGPEFLTYFNYEAQQDKSGLPNDRFSAERPEGSISTLTIQRTEQRDSAMYRCASSFGGNGHEQYFGPGTRLTVT.

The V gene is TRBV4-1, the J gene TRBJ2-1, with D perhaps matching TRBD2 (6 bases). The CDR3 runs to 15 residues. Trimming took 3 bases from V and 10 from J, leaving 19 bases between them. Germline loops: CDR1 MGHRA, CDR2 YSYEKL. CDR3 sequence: CASSHGRGPSKEQFF. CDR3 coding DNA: TGCGCCAGCAGCCATGGGCGGGGCCCGTCAAAGGAGCAGTTCTTC.

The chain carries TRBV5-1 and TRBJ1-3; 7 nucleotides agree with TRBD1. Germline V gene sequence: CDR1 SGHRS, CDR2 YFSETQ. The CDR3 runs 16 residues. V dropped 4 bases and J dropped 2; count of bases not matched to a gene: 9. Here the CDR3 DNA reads TGCGCCAGCAGCGGGGGGAGACAGGGAGCTGGAAACACCATATATTTT. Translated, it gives CASSGGRQGAGNTIYF.

The CDR3, as DNA: TGTGCCAGCAGCAGGACAGGGCTTCATTCACCCCTCCACTTT. Its translation: CASSRTGLHSPLHF. The rearrangement links TRBV6-5 to TRBJ1-6, with 8 positions matching TRBD1. This CDR3 has 14 amino acids. The J segment lost 8 bases and the V segment lost 6 bases, leaving 6 bases of the junction unmatched. Germline CDR1 MNHEY, CDR2 SVGAGI.

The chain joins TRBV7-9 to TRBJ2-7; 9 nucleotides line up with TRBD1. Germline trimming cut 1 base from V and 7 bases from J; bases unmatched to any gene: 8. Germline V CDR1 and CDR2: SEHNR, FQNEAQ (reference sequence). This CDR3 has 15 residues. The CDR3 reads CASSLVGQGPWEQYF. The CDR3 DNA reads TGTGCCAGCAGCTTAGTCGGACAGGGGCCCTGGGAGCAGTACTTC.

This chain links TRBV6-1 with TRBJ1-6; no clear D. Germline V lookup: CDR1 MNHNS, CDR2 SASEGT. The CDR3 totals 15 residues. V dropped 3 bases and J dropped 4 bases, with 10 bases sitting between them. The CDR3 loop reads CASSDDGYYNSPLHF. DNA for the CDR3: TGTGCCAGCAGTGACGACGGGTATTATAATTCACCCCTCCACTTT.

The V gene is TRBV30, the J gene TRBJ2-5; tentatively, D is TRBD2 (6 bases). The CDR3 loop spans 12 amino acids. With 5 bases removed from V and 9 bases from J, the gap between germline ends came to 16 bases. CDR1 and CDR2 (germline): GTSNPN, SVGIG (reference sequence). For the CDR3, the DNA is TGTGCCTGGGGGTACACCGGAGGGGCCCAGTACTTC. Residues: CAWGYTGGAQYF.